Sequencing of this T cell receptor beta chain was carried out in a study of blood T cell repertoires in COVID-19. Study-level information: The samples span acute and convalescent COVID-19 from the United States, Italy and Spain.

This table comes from immunoSEQ multiplex PCR, and its TCRdb copy is limited to in-frame clones, with some not included. The sample consists of approximately 240,000 clones, over 80% of them appearing once. Trimming cost V 6 bases and J 3 bases, with 11 bases left between them. Germline CDR1 MNHEY, CDR2 SVGAGI. The CDR3 is 13 amino acids. The sequencing sample was made of PBMCs or T cells enriched from blood (not recorded which). The chain couples TRBV6-5 to TRBJ1-1; D possibly corresponds to TRBD1 (5 bases). This receptor was obtained from a woman between 18 and 29 years old who had recovered from COVID-19. CDR3 in DNA: TGTGCCAGCAGCCGGGGAGGGGACACTGAAGCTTTCTTT. Encoded protein: CASSRGGDTEAFF.